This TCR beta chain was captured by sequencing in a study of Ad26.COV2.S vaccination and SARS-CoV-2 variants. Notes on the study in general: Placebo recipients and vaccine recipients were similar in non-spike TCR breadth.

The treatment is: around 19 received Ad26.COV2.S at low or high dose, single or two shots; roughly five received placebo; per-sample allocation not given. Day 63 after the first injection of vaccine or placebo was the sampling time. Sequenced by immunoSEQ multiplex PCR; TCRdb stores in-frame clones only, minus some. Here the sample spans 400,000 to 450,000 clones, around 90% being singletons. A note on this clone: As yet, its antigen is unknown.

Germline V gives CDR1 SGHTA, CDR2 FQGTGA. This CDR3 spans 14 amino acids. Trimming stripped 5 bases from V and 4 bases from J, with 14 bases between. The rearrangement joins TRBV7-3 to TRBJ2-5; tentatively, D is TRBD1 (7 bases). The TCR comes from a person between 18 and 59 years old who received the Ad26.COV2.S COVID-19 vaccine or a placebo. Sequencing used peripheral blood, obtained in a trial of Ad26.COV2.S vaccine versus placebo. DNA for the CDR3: TGTGCCAGCAGCAGGGGGCCCGGGGGAGAGACCCAGTACTTC. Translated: CASSRGPGGETQYF.